The 30 T cell receptor beta chains presented below share a single source sample, sequenced in a study of blood T cells in healthy people across ages. Primed by a sample-barcoded 5' primer and a J-beta primer mix, a second PCR proceeded for about 6 to 12 cycles. MiXCR, applied by TCRdb to the 5' RACE reads, yields one record per CDR3 protein. The sample contains more than 600,000 distinct CDR3 sequences, about 25% of which appear only once. The same sample was also used in a study of T cells of mothers and their children.

The sample was blood. All receptors derive from a boy younger than 18 in good health.

This clonotype was detected a few times. V is TRBV7-9 and J is TRBJ2-5; D is unresolved. CDR3 length: 15 amino acids. Germline V gene sequence: CDR1 SEHNR, CDR2 FQNEAQ (reference sequence). Trimming left V 5 bases short and J 1 base short, with 14 bases between. In DNA, the CDR3 is TGTGCCAGCAGCCCTGCTTGGGCAGGCCAAGAGACCCAGTACTTC. Amino acid sequence: CASSPAWAGQETQYF.

The table lists this clonotype with a few counts. The chain has TRBV29-1 and TRBJ2-7; the D is unclear. CDR3 length: 12 residues. Germline CDR1 and CDR2: SQVTM and ANQGSEA. The V end was cut by 4 bases, the J end by 1 base, with 8 bases between. The CDR3 spells CSVVDPSYEQYF. For the CDR3, the DNA is TGCAGCGTTGTGGACCCATCCTACGAGCAGTACTTC.

CDR3 region: CASIPGRAIETQYF. In nucleotides, the CDR3 is TGTGCCAGCATCCCGGGACGGGCGATTGAGACCCAGTACTTC. V gene TRBV2 combines with J gene TRBJ2-5; TRBD1 or TRBD2 may be the D gene (5 bases each). The CDR3 covers 14 residues. Trimming stripped 7 bases from V and 5 bases from J, with 17 bases between. Germline loops: CDR1 SNHLY, CDR2 FYNNEI. The entire variable domain, with the rest obtained from reference TRBV2 and TRBJ2-5, is as follows: EPEVTQTPSHQVTQMGQEVILRCVPISNHLYFYWYRQILGQKVEFLVSFYNNEISEKSEIFDDQFSVERPDGSNFTLKIRSTKLEDSAMYFCASIPGRAIETQYFGPGTRLLVL.

This clonotype was observed a few times. The rearrangement uses TRBV27 and TRBJ1-1; TRBD1 matches at 8 bases. Germline V gene data show CDR1 as MNHEY and CDR2 as SMNVEV (reference sequence). V shed 6 bases, J shed 3 bases, and the junction held 9 bases outside the gene matches. The CDR3 contains 15 residues. The CDR3: CASSPVRGRDTEAFF. DNA of the CDR3: TGTGCCAGCAGCCCTGTCAGGGGGCGAGACACTGAAGCTTTCTTT.

The gene calls are TRBV7-2 and TRBJ2-7; TRBD2 agrees at 9 bases. After removal of 5 bases from V and 9 bases from J, the junction contained 2 bases not matched to a gene. The germline gives CDR1 SGHTA, CDR2 FQGNSA. The CDR3 has 11 amino acids. The CDR3 sequence: CASSTLAGQYF. The CDR3 nucleotides are TGTGCCAGCAGCACACTAGCGGGGCAGTACTTC.

V is TRBV29-1 and J is TRBJ2-3; D could derive from TRBD1 or TRBD2 (6 bases each). V lost 6 bases and J lost 2, with 15 bases in between. The CDR3 has 14 amino acids. CDR1 SQVTM and CDR2 ANQGSEA come from the germline V gene. CDR3 sequence: CSVGGQGYTDTQYF. Here the CDR3 DNA reads TGCAGCGTAGGGGGGCAGGGCTACACAGATACGCAGTATTTT.

A remark on this clonotype: The junction differs from germline at one of its ends, possibly a read error. The V gene is TRBV11-2, the J gene TRBJ2-7, with no clear D. This CDR3 is built from 13 residues. The germline gives CDR1 SGHAT, CDR2 FQNNGV. The CDR3: CASSSTLSYGQYF. CDR3 DNA: TGTGCCAGCAGCTCGACCCTTTCCTACGGGCAGTACTTC.

This clonotype has more than one count but fewer than ten. The chain joins TRBV7-8 to TRBJ2-2; D perhaps matches TRBD2 (5 bases). In germline, CDR1 is SGHVS, CDR2 FQNEAQ. The CDR3 has 16 amino acids. V dropped 5 bases and J dropped 3 bases, with 16 bases sitting between them. CDR3 nucleotides: TGTGCCAGCAGCGTTACGAGGGCAGGAGACACCGGGGAGCTGTTTTTT. It translates to CASSVTRAGDTGELFF.

The chain couples TRBV20-1 to TRBJ2-1, with 12 bases matching TRBD1. V shed 6 bases, J shed 8 bases, and the junction held 8 bases outside the gene matches. Germline V gene sequence: CDR1 DFQATT, CDR2 SNEGSKA (reference sequence). The CDR3 is 14 amino acids. In DNA, the CDR3 is TGCAGTGCACCCTTGGGACAGGGGGCTGATGAGCAGTTCTTC. This sequence encodes CSAPLGQGADEQFF.

This chain uses TRBV7-9 with TRBJ2-5; D unclear. The J call could be wrong; TRBJ2-7 is a better fit for the DNA end. The CDR3 totals 13 residues. Germline assignment: CDR1 SEHNR and CDR2 FQNEAQ (reference sequence). The CDR3 is CASTFGPSYEQYF. CDR3 bases: TGTGCCAGCACCTTTGGGCCCTCCTACGAGCAGTACTTC.

V is TRBV20-1 and J is TRBJ2-5; TRBD2 matches at 9 bases. TRBJ2-1 explains the end of the DNA better; the J call may be wrong. Germline values: CDR1 DFQATT, CDR2 SNEGSKA (reference sequence). The CDR3 has 14 residues. CDR3 sequence reads: CSARFSGSTNEQFF. CDR3 DNA sequence: TGCAGTGCTAGATTTAGCGGGAGTACCAATGAGCAGTTCTTC.

A few counts support this clonotype. The rearrangement joins TRBV21-1 to TRBJ2-5. The J call may be mistaken, given a closer DNA end match to TRBJ2-7. TRBV21-1 represents a pseudogene. CDR3 length equals 16 residues. This CDR3 reads CASSKLRRTLTYEQYF. In DNA form, the CDR3 reads TGTGCCAGCAGCAAACTTCGCAGAACTTTGACCTACGAGCAGTACTTC.

The chain combines TRBV11-1 with TRBJ2-5; 7 positions agree with TRBD1. The J call is doubtful: the DNA matches TRBJ2-7 better. The germline gives CDR1 SGHAT, CDR2 FQDESV (reference sequence). This CDR3 comprises 14 residues. The CDR3 bases are TGTGCCAGCAGCGGAGACAGGGTAAGGGACGAGCAGTACTTC. Residues: CASSGDRVRDEQYF.

V and J are TRBV12-3 or TRBV12-4 and TRBJ2-1; no clear D. The CDR3 runs 18 residues. The V end lost 6 bases, the J end lost 0 bases, and 21 bases lay between the germline ends. The CDR3 DNA follows: TGTGCCAGCAGCGCACTCTCTTTGCGTAACCTCTCCTACAATGAGCAGTTCTTC. It is translated as CASSALSLRNLSYNEQFF.

This clonotype turned up a few times. V usage is TRBV4-3 and J usage is TRBJ1-1, with 7 bases fitting TRBD1. Germline loops: CDR1 LGHNA, CDR2 YSLEER. After removal of 5 bases from V and 6 bases from J, the junction contained 9 bases not matched to a gene. The CDR3 length is 14 residues. The CDR3 coding sequence is TGCGCCAGCAGCTCGAGGGACAGCCGGGCTGAAGCTTTCTTT. Protein: CASSSRDSRAEAFF.

This clonotype has ten or more counts. The chain is built from TRBV4-1 and TRBJ1-5; perhaps TRBD1 as D (6 bases). CDR3 length: 14 amino acids. V lost 1 base to trimming and J lost 3 bases, with 7 bases between them. The V gene's germline CDR1 is MGHRA and CDR2 YSYEKL. The CDR3 spells CASSQGQVNQPQHF. The CDR3 nucleotides read TGCGCCAGCAGCCAAGGACAGGTCAATCAGCCCCAGCATTTT.

The chain combines TRBV7-9 with TRBJ1-2; no definite D call. The CDR3 loop spans 14 amino acids. Per the germline V gene, CDR1 is SEHNR and CDR2 is FQNEAQ (reference sequence). Between the trimmed V and J ends, which lost 3 bases and 0 bases, there was a span of 8 bases. CDR3 region: CASSFQKANYGYTF. The CDR3 bases are TGTGCCAGCAGCTTCCAGAAAGCTAACTATGGCTACACCTTC.

Only a few counts were recorded for this clonotype. CDR3 bases: TGCAGCGTTCGCGGGGTGGCTGAAGCTTTCTTT. This gives the protein CSVRGVAEAFF. The V gene is TRBV29-1, the J gene TRBJ1-1; the D is unclear. The CDR3 consists of 11 residues. Germline V gene data show CDR1 as SQVTM and CDR2 as ANQGSEA. Trimming took off 5 bases at V and 6 bases at J, with 10 bases between the two ends.

The chain combines TRBV29-1 with TRBJ1-1, with D unresolved. The CDR3 runs 12 residues. V was cut by 3 bases and J by 7 bases, with 12 bases left in between. The germline V gene encodes CDR1 SQVTM and CDR2 ANQGSEA. CDR3 nucleotides: TGCAGCGTTGACGCAGGCACCGGTGAAGCTTTCTTT. Amino acid sequence: CSVDAGTGEAFF.

The CDR3 region has the DNA TGTGCCAGCAGTGTGTCCTGGCGGGAGACCCAGTACTTC. This translates into CASSVSWRETQYF. V is TRBV2 and J is TRBJ2-5; unclear D gene. The CDR3 contains 13 residues. Trimming took off 4 bases at V and 5 bases at J, with 11 bases between the two ends. Germline assignment: CDR1 SNHLY and CDR2 FYNNEI.

On this clonotype itself: The junction departs from germline at one end; a sequencing error may be responsible. The chain couples TRBV18 to TRBJ2-7, with 10 bases lining up with TRBD1. The CDR3 runs to 16 residues. CDR1 is KGHSH and CDR2 is LQKENI in the germline V gene. CDR3 sequence: CASTPLGQGTSYEQYF. CDR3 bases: TGTGCCAGCACACCACTGGGACAGGGGACCTCGTACGAGCAGTACTTC.

The V and J genes are TRBV7-9 and TRBJ2-3; D is ambiguous. Trimming took off 3 bases at V and 4 bases at J, with 5 bases between the two ends. The CDR3 spans 12 residues. Germline lookup yields CDR1 SEHNR and CDR2 FQNEAQ (reference sequence). CDR3: CASSFASDTQYF. The CDR3 coding sequence is TGTGCCAGCAGCTTTGCCTCAGATACGCAGTATTTT.

This clonotype was seen a few times. V and J are TRBV20-1 and TRBJ2-7; perhaps D is TRBD1 or TRBD2 (5 bases each). The V and J ends lost 3 bases and 0 bases respectively, with 12 bases between them. This CDR3 has 14 residues. Germline loops: CDR1 DFQATT, CDR2 SNEGSKA (reference sequence). The CDR3 region has the DNA TGCAGTGCTAGTCGGGACGGAAGCTCCTACGAGCAGTACTTC. Amino acids: CSASRDGSSYEQYF.

The sample holds a few counts of this clonotype. This chain joins TRBV2 and TRBJ2-3; 11 bases are shared with TRBD1. The length of the CDR3 is 16 residues. The germline V gene encodes CDR1 SNHLY and CDR2 FYNNEI. V lost 6 bases and J lost 4; bases outside the gene matches: 9. CDR3 amino acids: CASSPRDRGLADTQYF. The CDR3 DNA reads TGTGCCAGCAGCCCACGGGACAGGGGGTTAGCAGATACGCAGTATTTT. Full variable domain (remainder filled in from reference TRBV2 and TRBJ2-3): EPEVTQTPSHQVTQMGQEVILRCVPISNHLYFYWYRQILGQKVEFLVSFYNNEISEKSEIFDDQFSVERPDGSNFTLKIRSTKLEDSAMYFCASSPRDRGLADTQYFGPGTRLTVL.

This clonotype was detected only a few times. This sequence joins TRBV27 and TRBJ1-2; TRBD1 agrees at 9 bases. The ends lost 4 bases at V and 4 bases at J; junction bases unmatched: 4. Per germline, CDR1 MNHEY and CDR2 SMNVEV (reference sequence). The CDR3 has 14 residues. CDR3 sequence reads: CASSWDRAPYGYTF. As DNA, the CDR3 is TGTGCCAGCAGTTGGGACAGGGCCCCCTATGGCTACACCTTC.

This clonotype turned up a few times. The rearrangement uses TRBV5-1 and TRBJ2-7, with a weak D call TRBD1 (5 bases). The V end was cut by 2 bases, the J end by 0 bases, with 9 bases between. The CDR3 is made up of 14 amino acids. Germline V gives CDR1 SGHRS, CDR2 YFSETQ. The CDR3 spells CASSFSGYSYEQYF. In DNA form, the CDR3 reads TGCGCCAGCAGCTTCTCAGGGTACTCCTACGAGCAGTACTTC. Supplemented by reference TRBV5-1 and TRBJ2-7, the full variable domain reads KAGVTQTPRYLIKTRGQQVTLSCSPISGHRSVSWYQQTPGQGLQFLFEYFSETQRNKGNFPGRFSGRQFSNSRSEMNVSTLELGDSALYLCASSFSGYSYEQYFGPGTRLTVT.

This clonotype was seen only a few times. This chain links TRBV12-3 or TRBV12-4 with TRBJ2-4; the match to TRBD2 covers 15 bases. The CDR3 runs 14 residues. The J segment lost 7 bases and the V segment lost 6 bases, leaving 1 base of the junction unmatched. The CDR3 protein is CASRGTSGRNIQYF. The CDR3 DNA is TGTGCCAGCAGAGGGACTAGCGGGAGGAACATTCAGTACTTC.

V gene TRBV29-1 combines with J gene TRBJ1-1; 7 nucleotides agree with TRBD1. The germline CDR1 and CDR2 sequences are SQVTM and ANQGSEA. The trim removed 6 bases at V and 0 bases at J, leaving 4 bases unmatched. This CDR3 is built from 13 residues. The CDR3 spells CSVHRGLNTEAFF. The DNA for the CDR3 is TGCAGCGTCCACAGGGGATTGAACACTGAAGCTTTCTTT.

This clonotype was seen only a few times. The rearrangement uses TRBV6-1 and TRBJ2-3; D is possibly TRBD1 or TRBD2 (5 bases each). Per the germline V gene, CDR1 is MNHNS and CDR2 is SASEGT. The CDR3 is 15 amino acids. V lost 2 bases, J lost 4 bases, and 13 bases lay in between. CDR3 DNA sequence: TGTGCCAGCAGTGAACTGGCAGGGCGGGCAGATACGCAGTATTTT. It codes for CASSELAGRADTQYF.

This clonotype occurred a few times. The DNA of the CDR3 is TGTGCCAGCAGCACAACTAGCGGGGGGCCGTCTGCTCACGAGCAGTACTTC. This encodes CASSTTSGGPSAHEQYF. The chain employs TRBV7-2 and TRBJ2-7; the match to TRBD2 covers 12 bases. The CDR3 has 17 amino acids. Germline lookup yields CDR1 SGHTA and CDR2 FQGNSA. Losses at the gene ends were 5 bases for V and 5 bases for J; bases not matched to a gene: 13.